Following are 30 T cell receptor beta chains from one sample sequenced in a study of CD8 T cells in ankylosing spondylitis. TCRdb analysed the 5' RACE reads with MiXCR anew, one entry per CDR3 protein. The sample lists some 800,000 distinct CDR3 sequences; about an eighth were seen once. The antigens these receptors bind are not known. Study outcomes and limitations: The study identified a TCR beta motif of roughly eight highly homologous variants that appeared characteristic of ankylosing spondylitis blood.

Sequencing input: blood, either unsorted or a sorted T cell fraction (not recorded which). These receptors originate from a male donor with ankylosing spondylitis.

This clonotype was counted ten times or more. V and J are TRBV29-1 and TRBJ2-4, with D perhaps matching TRBD2 (5 bases). The CDR3 covers 12 residues. The germline V gene has CDR1 SQVTM and CDR2 ANQGSEA. Between the trimmed V and J ends, which lost 4 bases and 1 base, there was a span of 5 bases. For the CDR3, the DNA is TGCAGCGTTGGCGGGGCCAAAAACATTCAGTACTTC. Encoded protein: CSVGGAKNIQYF.

The J gene is TRBJ2-7, the V gene TRBV18; TRBD2 is a possible D gene (6 bases). Trimming took 3 bases from V and 2 from J, leaving 11 bases between them. Germline-derived CDR1 and CDR2 are KGHSH and LQKENI. The CDR3 is made up of 14 amino acids. The CDR3 loop is CASSPAGPAYEQYF. The CDR3 DNA sequence: TGTGCCAGCTCACCTGCGGGACCCGCCTACGAGCAGTACTTC.

This clonotype was seen repeatedly, ten times or more. This chain's CDR3 is CASSSRQANTEAFF. The CDR3 DNA reads as TGCGCCAGCAGCTCTAGACAGGCGAACACTGAAGCTTTCTTT. The V call is TRBV5-1, the J call TRBJ1-1; a weak D match, TRBD1 (6 bases). Germline V gives CDR1 SGHRS, CDR2 YFSETQ. The CDR3 is 14 amino acids. V lost 3 bases to trimming and J lost 1 base, with 10 bases between them.

This clonotype was seen a few times. The genes are TRBV6-1 and TRBJ2-6; 7 bases fit TRBD1. From germline, CDR1 is MNHNS and CDR2 SASEGT. Trimming removed 4 bases from V and 4 bases from J; junction bases left unmatched: 10. This CDR3 is 17 amino acids long. CDR3 nucleotide sequence: TGTGCCAGCAGTGGGGGAAGGGGGCTGGAGGGGGCCAACGTCCTGACTTTC. This translates into CASSGGRGLEGANVLTF.

This clonotype was counted only a few times. The chain has TRBV20-1 and TRBJ1-6; the D gene is possibly TRBD1 (5 bases). CDR3 size: 16 residues. Germline CDR1 and CDR2: DFQATT and SNEGSKA (reference sequence). Trimming stripped 1 base from V and 3 bases from J, with 13 bases between. The CDR3 DNA is TGCAGTGCTAGAGGACCGGGACGGGGCTATAATTCACCCCTCCACTTT. Translated, it gives CSARGPGRGYNSPLHF.

This clonotype was picked up a small number of times. This chain uses TRBV29-1 with TRBJ1-1; no definite D call. Germline loops: CDR1 SQVTM, CDR2 ANQGSEA. The CDR3 covers 14 residues. V was shortened by 1 base and J by 5 bases, with 14 bases between the two germline ends. CDR3 coding DNA: TGCAGCGTTGAAGGGGGATATTGGATAACTGAAGCTTTCTTT. Translating it yields CSVEGGYWITEAFF.

This clonotype was detected ten times or more. This rearrangement joins TRBV4-2 to TRBJ1-1; D remains unclear. The germline V gene encodes CDR1 LGHNA and CDR2 YNFKEQ. V was shortened by 1 base and J by 1 base, with 13 bases between the two germline ends. The CDR3 length is 16 residues. The DNA of the CDR3 is TGTGCCAGCAGCCAAGCACCTGGACGGCCGAACACTGAAGCTTTCTTT. Translation: CASSQAPGRPNTEAFF.

At least ten counts were recorded for this clonotype. The gene calls are TRBV29-1 and TRBJ2-2; TRBD2 agrees at 7 bases. Looked up from germline, CDR1 is SQVTM and CDR2 is ANQGSEA. V gave up 1 base and J gave up 4 bases; unmatched junction bases: 3. This CDR3 contains 14 residues. The CDR3 DNA reads as TGCAGCGTTGAAGGAGGCGGGGGCACCGGGGAGCTGTTTTTT. It translates to CSVEGGGGTGELFF.

The chain employs TRBV4-3 and TRBJ1-2; a weak D match, TRBD1 (5 bases). The CDR3 extends over 16 amino acids. The germline V gene encodes CDR1 LGHNA and CDR2 YSLEER. The V and J ends lost 2 bases and 1 base respectively, with 14 bases between them. For the CDR3, the DNA is TGCGCCAGCAGCCAATCCCCGGTGGGGGTTAACTATGGCTACACCTTC. Its translation is CASSQSPVGVNYGYTF.

This clonotype was detected a few times. The J gene is TRBJ2-7, the V gene TRBV9; 9 bases are a match to TRBD1. CDR1 and CDR2 from the germline V gene are SGDLS and YYNGEE. The CDR3 spans 16 residues. Losses at the gene ends were 2 bases for V and 0 bases for J; bases not matched to a gene: 6. Here the CDR3 reads CASSVGQGSISYEQYF. The CDR3 nucleotides read TGTGCCAGCAGCGTGGGACAGGGCTCCATCTCCTACGAGCAGTACTTC.

This chain connects TRBV27 to TRBJ1-4; possible D gene TRBD1, 6 bases. This CDR3 has 15 residues. V was clipped by 4 bases and J by 4 bases, with 13 bases between them. Germline CDR1 reads MNHEY; CDR2 reads SMNVEV (reference sequence). The CDR3 spells CASSSGQSVNEKLFF. Written as DNA, the CDR3 is TGTGCCAGCAGTTCCGGACAGTCTGTTAATGAAAAACTGTTTTTT.

V usage is TRBV29-1 and J usage is TRBJ2-1, with 8 bases that match TRBD1. Unmatched junction bases numbered 1, after V lost 3 bases and J lost 3 bases. Germline V lookup: CDR1 SQVTM, CDR2 ANQGSEA. The CDR3 runs to 13 residues. The CDR3 sequence is CSVDGQGYNEQFF. The CDR3 DNA reads TGCAGCGTTGACGGACAGGGCTACAATGAGCAGTTCTTC.

This clonotype was recorded a few times. CDR3 coding DNA: TGTGCCAGCAGTGCGTTGAACAGGGGGGGGACAGATACGCAGTATTTT. Encoded protein: CASSALNRGGTDTQYF. The rearrangement links TRBV6-2 or TRBV6-3 to TRBJ2-3; D possibly corresponds to TRBD1 (8 bases). CDR3 length: 16 amino acids. V shed 5 bases and J shed 3 bases, with 18 bases lying between them. Looked up from germline, CDR1 is MNHEY and CDR2 is SVGEGT.

This clonotype appeared a few times. This chain uses TRBV4-2 with TRBJ1-1; 8 nucleotides agree with TRBD1. Germline CDR1 and CDR2: LGHNA and YNFKEQ. V shed 3 bases, J shed 3 bases, and the junction held 3 bases outside the gene matches. The CDR3 length is 14 residues. CDR3 sequence reads: CASSHGQGYTEAFF. The CDR3 DNA reads TGTGCCAGCAGCCACGGACAGGGTTACACTGAAGCTTTCTTT.

The V and J genes are TRBV2 and TRBJ2-2, with 8 positions matching TRBD1. With 4 bases clipped from V and 7 bases from J, the junction kept 5 bases outside the gene matches. Germline CDR1 and CDR2: SNHLY and FYNNEI. The CDR3 has 14 residues. Written as DNA, the CDR3 is TGTGCCAGCAGTGTTGACAGGGGCCACGGGGAGCTGTTTTTT. Translated, it gives CASSVDRGHGELFF.

This clonotype was seen a few times. This chain joins TRBV11-2 and TRBJ2-4, with unresolved D. Germline loops: CDR1 SGHAT, CDR2 FQNNGV. V dropped 5 bases and J dropped 0 bases, with 20 bases sitting between them. This CDR3 has 18 amino acids. The CDR3 protein is CASSGYLSAAIAKNIQYF. The CDR3 nucleotides are TGTGCCAGCAGCGGATACTTAAGCGCAGCTATAGCCAAAAACATTCAGTACTTC.

This clonotype has just a few counts. V and J are TRBV5-1 and TRBJ2-1, with a possible D match to TRBD2 (5 bases). The ends were cut back, 8 bases at V and 7 bases at J, with 25 bases in the middle. Germline CDR1 SGHRS, CDR2 YFSETQ. The CDR3 contains 16 residues. For the CDR3, the DNA is TGCGCCAGTTCGGGAACCAGAGATCCCCGAATGAATGAGCAGTTCTTC. Translating gives CASSGTRDPRMNEQFF.

The chain links TRBV12-3 or TRBV12-4 to TRBJ2-1; 11 nucleotides match TRBD2. The CDR3 is 15 residues long. Germline trimming cut 7 bases from V and 8 bases from J; bases unmatched to any gene: 10. CDR3 DNA: TGTGCCAGCAACAAGGGACTAGCGGATGGGGATGAGCAGTTCTTC. Protein: CASNKGLADGDEQFF.

For this clonotype: Germline is not matched at one junction end, which may reflect a read error. V and J are TRBV7-2 and TRBJ1-2; tentatively, D is TRBD1 (6 bases). CDR3 length: 14 amino acids. Germline V CDR1 and CDR2: SGHTA, FQGNSA. The CDR3 region is CVSSPSQGRYGYTF. CDR3 coding DNA: TGTGTCAGCAGCCCCTCACAGGGCCGCTATGGCTACACCTTC.

V usage is TRBV6-2 or TRBV6-3 and J usage is TRBJ1-5; D is ambiguous. This CDR3 has 11 amino acids. Germline V gives CDR1 MNHEY, CDR2 SVGEGT. V lost 6 bases and J 13 bases, leaving 13 bases between the germline ends. The CDR3 region is CASSFGRTQHF. CDR3 sequence (DNA): TGTGCCAGCAGCTTCGGACGGACTCAGCATTTT.

The chain links TRBV9 to TRBJ2-3; 8 nucleotides align to TRBD2. The CDR3 totals 15 residues. V was pared by 3 bases and J by 4 bases, with 7 bases of the junction left unmatched. Germline V gene lookup returns CDR1 SGDLS and CDR2 YYNGEE. CDR3 sequence: CASSAGTSNADTQYF. The CDR3 nucleotides are TGTGCCAGCAGCGCCGGGACTAGTAACGCAGATACGCAGTATTTT.

This clonotype was seen a single time. Because it lacks the conserved phenylalanine or tryptophan at the end, this CDR3 is likely a read error. The chain recombines TRBV20-1 with TRBJ2-7; D uncertain. Trimming cost V 5 bases and J 2 bases, with 13 bases left between them. The germline gives CDR1 DFQATT, CDR2 SNEGSKA (reference sequence). CDR3 size: 13 residues. In nucleotides, the CDR3 is TGCAGTGCTCCGCGGACCGAGACCTACGAGCAGTACTTA. Its protein is CSAPRTETYEQYL.

This clonotype was seen a handful of times. The rearrangement links TRBV20-1 to TRBJ1-1, with D tentatively TRBD1 (5 bases). CDR1 and CDR2 from the germline V gene are DFQATT and SNEGSKA (reference sequence). The CDR3 covers 14 residues. V shed 3 bases and J shed 4 bases, with 15 bases lying between them. The CDR3 spells CSASSFDRSTEAFF. The CDR3 DNA is TGCAGTGCTAGTAGCTTTGACAGAAGCACTGAAGCTTTCTTT.

In this sample, this clonotype turned up many times. The V gene is TRBV29-1, the J gene TRBJ2-5, with a tentative D call TRBD2 (5 bases). Germline V gene lookup returns CDR1 SQVTM and CDR2 ANQGSEA. CDR3 length: 12 residues. The V end lost 4 bases, the J end lost 3 bases, and 9 bases lay between the germline ends. DNA for the CDR3: TGCAGCGTTGTATCCGGGGAAGAGACCCAGTACTTC. Protein sequence: CSVVSGEETQYF.

The V gene is TRBV28, the J gene TRBJ2-2; possible D gene TRBD1, 6 bases. CDR3 size: 15 residues. V lost 6 bases, J lost 0 bases, and 11 bases lay in between. Per germline, CDR1 MDHEN and CDR2 SYDVKM. CDR3 DNA sequence: TGTGCCAGCAGGGGGGCAGGGGCGAACACCGGGGAGCTGTTTTTT. Translating gives CASRGAGANTGELFF. The whole variable domain, filled in from reference TRBV28 and TRBJ2-2, reads DVKVTQSSRYLVKRTGEKVFLECVQDMDHENMFWYRQDPGLGLRLIYFSYDVKMKEKGDIPEGYSVSREKKERFSLILESASTNQTSMYLCASRGAGANTGELFFGEGSRLTVL.

A few counts support this clonotype. The chain carries TRBV10-3 and TRBJ1-6; the D gene is possibly TRBD1 (6 bases). Per the germline V gene, CDR1 is ENHRY and CDR2 is SYGVKD. This CDR3 comprises 17 residues. V dropped 8 bases and J dropped 1 base, with 18 bases sitting between them. The CDR3 DNA reads as TGTGCCATCCGCCAGACCACAGGGCAGTCCTATAATTCACCCCTCCACTTT. This encodes CAIRQTTGQSYNSPLHF.

The chain joins TRBV4-3 to TRBJ2-2; D gene uncertain. CDR1 and CDR2 from the germline V gene are LGHNA and YSLEER. V was shortened by 5 bases and J by 4 bases, with 17 bases between the two germline ends. The CDR3 is 16 residues long. The CDR3 DNA reads as TGCGCCAGCAGCACCCAAGCCGGAGTCGGCACCGGGGAGCTGTTTTTT. It is translated as CASSTQAGVGTGELFF.

The chain is built from TRBV4-2 and TRBJ2-5; 7 positions agree with TRBD2. Germline V gene data show CDR1 as LGHNA and CDR2 as YNFKEQ. The CDR3 consists of 14 residues. V was pared by 1 base and J by 5 bases, with 4 bases of the junction left unmatched. The CDR3 loop reads CASSQVAGDETQYF. For the CDR3, the DNA is TGTGCCAGCAGCCAAGTGGCGGGAGACGAGACCCAGTACTTC.

This clonotype was seen a few times. The V and J genes are TRBV7-2 and TRBJ1-1; TRBD1 is a possible D gene (6 bases). Germline V CDR1 and CDR2: SGHTA, FQGNSA. The CDR3 extends over 15 amino acids. The ends were cut back, 3 bases at V and 3 bases at J, with 14 bases in the middle. The CDR3 region has the DNA TGTGCCAGCAGCTTGGGGGGGGGCGCGTACACTGAAGCTTTCTTT. It encodes CASSLGGGAYTEAFF.

This clonotype was seen a handful of times. The rearrangement uses TRBV5-1 and TRBJ1-2, with TRBD1 matching over 10 bases. Trimming at V came to 2 bases and at J to 5 bases, leaving 6 bases not matched to a gene. Germline CDR1 SGHRS, CDR2 YFSETQ. The CDR3 contains 15 residues. The CDR3 nucleotides are TGCGCCAGCAGCTTCTCCGGGACAGGGGAATATGGCTACACCTTC. Residues: CASSFSGTGEYGYTF.